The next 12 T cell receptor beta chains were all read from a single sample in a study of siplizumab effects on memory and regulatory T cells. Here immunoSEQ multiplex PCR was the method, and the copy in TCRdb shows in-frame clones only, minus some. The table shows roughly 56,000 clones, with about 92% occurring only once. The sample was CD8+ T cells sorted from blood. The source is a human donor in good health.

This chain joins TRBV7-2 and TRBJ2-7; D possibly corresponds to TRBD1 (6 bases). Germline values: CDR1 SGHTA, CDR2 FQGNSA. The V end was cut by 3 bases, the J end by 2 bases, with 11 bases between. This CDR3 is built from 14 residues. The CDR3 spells CASSFETGPYEQYF. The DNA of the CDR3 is TGTGCCAGCAGCTTCGAGACAGGCCCCTACGAGCAGTACTTC.

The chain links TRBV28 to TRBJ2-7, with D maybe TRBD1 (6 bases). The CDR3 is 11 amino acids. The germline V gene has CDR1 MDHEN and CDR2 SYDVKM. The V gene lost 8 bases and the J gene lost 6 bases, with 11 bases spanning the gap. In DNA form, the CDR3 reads TGTGCCAGCGAAACACAGGGCGAGCAGTACTTC. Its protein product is CASETQGEQYF.

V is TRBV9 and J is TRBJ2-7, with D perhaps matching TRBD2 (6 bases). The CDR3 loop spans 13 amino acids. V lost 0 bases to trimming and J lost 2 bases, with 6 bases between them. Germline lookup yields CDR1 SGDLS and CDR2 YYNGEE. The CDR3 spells CASSVAGAYEQYF. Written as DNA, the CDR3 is TGTGCCAGCAGCGTAGCGGGAGCCTACGAGCAGTACTTC.

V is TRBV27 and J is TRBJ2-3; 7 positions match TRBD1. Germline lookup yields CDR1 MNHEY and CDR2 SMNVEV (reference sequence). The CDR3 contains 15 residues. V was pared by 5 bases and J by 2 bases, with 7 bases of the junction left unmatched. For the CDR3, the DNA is TGTGCCAGCAGTAGATACAGGGGCGACACAGATACGCAGTATTTT. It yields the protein CASSRYRGDTDTQYF.

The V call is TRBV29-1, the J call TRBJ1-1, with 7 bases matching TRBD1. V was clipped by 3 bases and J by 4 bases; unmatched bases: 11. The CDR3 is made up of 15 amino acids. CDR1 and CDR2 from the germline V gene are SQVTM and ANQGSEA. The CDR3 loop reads CSVDPRGSKSTEAFF. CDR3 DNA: TGCAGCGTTGACCCCAGGGGGTCTAAGAGCACTGAAGCTTTCTTT. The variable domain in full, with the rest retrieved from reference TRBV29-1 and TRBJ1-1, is SAVISQKPSRDICQRGTSLTIQCQVDSQVTMMFWYRQQPGQSLTLIATANQGSEATYESGFVIDKFPISRPNLTFSTLTVSNMSPEDSSIYLCSVDPRGSKSTEAFFGQGTRLTVV.

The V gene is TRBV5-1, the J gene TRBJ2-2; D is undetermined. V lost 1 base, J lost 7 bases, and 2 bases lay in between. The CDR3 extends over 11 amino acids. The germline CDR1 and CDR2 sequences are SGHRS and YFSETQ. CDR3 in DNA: TGCGCCAGCAGCTTGAGCGGGGAGCTGTTTTTT. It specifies CASSLSGELFF. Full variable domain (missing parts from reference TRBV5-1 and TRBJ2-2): KAGVTQTPRYLIKTRGQQVTLSCSPISGHRSVSWYQQTPGQGLQFLFEYFSETQRNKGNFPGRFSGRQFSNSRSEMNVSTLELGDSALYLCASSLSGELFFGEGSRLTVL.

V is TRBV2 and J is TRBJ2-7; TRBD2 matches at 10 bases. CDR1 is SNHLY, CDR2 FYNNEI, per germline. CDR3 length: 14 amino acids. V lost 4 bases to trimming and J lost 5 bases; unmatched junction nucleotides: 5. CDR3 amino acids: CASSGLAGTHEQYF. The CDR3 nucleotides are TGTGCCAGCAGTGGACTAGCGGGTACCCACGAGCAGTACTTC.

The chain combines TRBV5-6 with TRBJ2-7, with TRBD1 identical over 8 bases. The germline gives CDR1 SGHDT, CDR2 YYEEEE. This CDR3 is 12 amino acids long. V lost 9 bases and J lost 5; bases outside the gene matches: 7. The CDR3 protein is CATGWTGNEQYF. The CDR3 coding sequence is TGTGCCACGGGCTGGACAGGGAACGAGCAGTACTTC.

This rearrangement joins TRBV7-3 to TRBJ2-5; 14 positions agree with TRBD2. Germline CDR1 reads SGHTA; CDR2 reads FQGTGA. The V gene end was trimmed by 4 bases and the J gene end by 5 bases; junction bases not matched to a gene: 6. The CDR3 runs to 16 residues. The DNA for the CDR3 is TGTGCCAGCAGCTGGGGGACTAGCGGGAGTGGGGAGACCCAGTACTTC. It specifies CASSWGTSGSGETQYF.

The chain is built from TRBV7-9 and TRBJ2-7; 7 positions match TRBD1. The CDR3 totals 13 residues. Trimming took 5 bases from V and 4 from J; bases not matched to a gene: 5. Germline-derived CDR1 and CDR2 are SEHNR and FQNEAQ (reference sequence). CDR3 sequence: CASSHDRVYEQYF. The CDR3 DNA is TGTGCCAGCAGCCACGACAGGGTTTACGAGCAGTACTTC.

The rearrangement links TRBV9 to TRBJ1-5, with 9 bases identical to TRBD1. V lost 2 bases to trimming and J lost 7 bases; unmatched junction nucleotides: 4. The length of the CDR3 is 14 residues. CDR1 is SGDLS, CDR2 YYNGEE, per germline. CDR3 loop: CASSVGDRDQPQHF. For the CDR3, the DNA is TGTGCCAGCAGCGTGGGGGACAGGGACCAGCCCCAGCATTTT.

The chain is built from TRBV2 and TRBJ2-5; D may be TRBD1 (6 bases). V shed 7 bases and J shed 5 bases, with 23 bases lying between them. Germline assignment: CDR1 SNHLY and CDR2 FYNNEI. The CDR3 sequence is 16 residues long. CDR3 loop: CASTDLGARSGETQYF. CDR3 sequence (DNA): TGTGCCAGCACCGATTTGGGGGCGCGGTCCGGTGAGACCCAGTACTTC.